This T cell receptor beta chain was recovered during a study of glioma-infiltrating T cells after dendritic cell vaccination. Study information: Treatment, given 2003 to 2012, was autologous tumor lysate-pulsed dendritic cell vaccination. Three intradermal dendritic cell vaccine injections were given every two weeks.

V was clipped by 6 bases and J by 8 bases; unmatched bases: 15. Germline-derived CDR1 and CDR2 are SGHRS and YFSETQ. The CDR3 consists of 16 residues. TCRB CDR3 was amplified from 2 ug genomic DNA or less. Only in-frame clones appear in the TCRdb table, and some are missing; sequencing was by immunoSEQ multiplex PCR. Of roughly 50,000 clones listed, approximately 89% are singletons. Documented time point: after dendritic cell vaccination, including at tumor progression/relapse. This clone came up once. This chain uses TRBV5-1 with TRBJ2-3; TRBD2 aligns across 10 bases. The starting material was blood, obtained after dendritic cell vaccination. The receptor was isolated from a human donor with glioblastoma. CDR3 protein: CASTFLAGAPLGTQYF. The CDR3 region has the DNA TGCGCCAGCACATTCCTAGCGGGAGCTCCATTGGGTACGCAGTATTTT.